The 13 T cell receptor beta chains below come from one sample, sequenced in a study of blood T cell repertoires in COVID-19. Assay: immunoSEQ multiplex PCR; the TCRdb copy retains only in-frame clones and omits some. The top ten hold approximately 8.8% of the sample, which has fewer than 60,000 clones, under 85% seen once. The sequencing sample was made of peripheral blood. These receptors were obtained from a man aged 55-75 years with acute or convalescent COVID-19.

The gene calls are TRBV5-1 and TRBJ1-1, with 8 bases fitting TRBD1. CDR3 length: 14 amino acids. CDR1 and CDR2 from the germline V gene are SGHRS and YFSETQ. V lost 4 bases to trimming and J lost 3 bases; unmatched junction nucleotides: 5. The CDR3 here is CASSQQGAYTEAFF. The CDR3 bases are TGCGCCAGCAGCCAGCAGGGGGCGTACACTGAAGCTTTCTTT.

This chain joins TRBV30 and TRBJ2-7; tentative D call: TRBD2 (6 bases). The CDR3 loop spans 13 amino acids. Trimming took 1 base from V and 3 from J, leaving 10 bases between them. Germline assignment: CDR1 GTSNPN and CDR2 SVGIG (reference sequence). CDR3 sequence (DNA): TGTGCCTGGAGTGCGGGTAGCGGCTACGAGCAGTACTTC. Amino acids: CAWSAGSGYEQYF. The full variable domain, in which reference TRBV30 and TRBJ2-7 provide the parts outside the CDR3, is SQTIHQWPATLVQPVGSPLSLECTVEGTSNPNLYWYRQAAGRGLQLLFYSVGIGQISSEVPQNLSASRPQDRQFILSSKKLLLSDSGFYLCAWSAGSGYEQYFGPGTRLTVT.

V is TRBV6-1 and J is TRBJ1-5, with TRBD1 matching over 7 bases. The trim removed 2 bases at V and 5 bases at J, leaving 3 bases unmatched. CDR1 is MNHNS and CDR2 is SASEGT in the germline V gene. This CDR3 is built from 14 residues. The DNA of the CDR3 is TGTGCCAGCAGTGAAAGACAGGGATATCAGCCCCAGCATTTT. Translation: CASSERQGYQPQHF.

V and J are TRBV7-6 and TRBJ1-3; the D gene is possibly TRBD1 (6 bases). The CDR3 sequence is 15 residues long. Germline CDR1 reads SGHVS; CDR2 reads FNYEAQ. The V end lost 5 bases, the J end lost 1 base, and 12 bases lay between the germline ends. The CDR3 here is CASSPGQSSGNTIYF. CDR3 nucleotides: TGTGCCAGCAGCCCCGGACAGTCTTCTGGAAACACCATATATTTT.

This clone was seen more than once but under ten times. The V gene is TRBV23-1, the J gene TRBJ1-6; 12 bases fit TRBD1. TRBV23-1 is placed among ORFs of uncertain function. The CDR3 totals 16 residues. V gave up 4 bases and J gave up 9 bases; unmatched junction bases: 7. CDR3 sequence (DNA): TGCGCCAGCAGTCTATTACGGGACAGGGGGCTTTCACCCCTCCACTTT. This sequence encodes CASSLLRDRGLSPLHF.

This chain joins TRBV3-1 (or the pseudogene TRBV3-2) and TRBJ2-1, with TRBD2 matching 12 bases. The V gene's germline CDR1 is LGHDT and CDR2 YNNKEL (reference sequence). CDR3 size: 17 residues. The J segment lost 5 bases and the V segment lost 1 base, leaving 6 bases of the junction unmatched. For the CDR3, the DNA is TGTGCCAGCAGCCAAGGGCTAGCGGGGGGGCAAAACAATGAGCAGTTCTTC. This codes for CASSQGLAGGQNNEQFF.

V usage is TRBV4-1 and J usage is TRBJ1-1; TRBD1 matches 7 bases. J gave up 5 bases and V 4 bases, and 10 bases lay outside the gene matches. This CDR3 contains 15 residues. Germline CDR1 is MGHRA and CDR2 is YSYEKL. The CDR3 here is CASSLRQGVKTEAFF. CDR3 bases: TGCGCCAGCAGCCTTCGACAGGGTGTAAAGACTGAAGCTTTCTTT.

This sequence joins TRBV19 and TRBJ1-3; 7 bases are a match to TRBD1. Losses at the gene ends were 7 bases for V and 4 bases for J; bases not matched to a gene: 7. Germline CDR1 is LNHDA and CDR2 is SQIVND (reference sequence). The CDR3 extends over 14 amino acids. CDR3: CASKGDSRGNTIYF. The CDR3 DNA is TGTGCCAGTAAGGGGGACAGCAGGGGAAACACCATATATTTT.

J is TRBJ1-5 and V is TRBV7-3; D not certain. V was cut by 2 bases and J by 4 bases, with 18 bases left in between. Germline V lookup: CDR1 SGHTA, CDR2 FQGTGA. There are 17 residues in the CDR3. The CDR3 loop reads CASSLPPGSRLNQPQHF. The CDR3 region has the DNA TGTGCCAGCAGCTTACCGCCGGGATCGAGGTTAAATCAGCCCCAGCATTTT.

This clone was seen only once. The chain recombines TRBV7-8 with TRBJ2-6; D uncertain. The germline CDR1 and CDR2 sequences are SGHVS and FQNEAQ. The CDR3 is 15 amino acids. Trimming shortened V by 3 bases and J by 0 bases, and 6 bases separated the two germline ends. The chain's CDR3 is CASSFAVSGANVLTF. In DNA, the CDR3 is TGTGCCAGCAGCTTTGCAGTCTCTGGGGCCAACGTCCTGACTTTC.

V is TRBV10-2 and J is TRBJ2-4, with 7 bases that match TRBD1. Germline loops: CDR1 WSHSY, CDR2 SAAADI. This CDR3 is 15 amino acids long. Trimming at V came to 4 bases and at J to 1 base, leaving 4 bases not matched to a gene. CDR3 sequence (DNA): TGCGCCAGCAGTGGCGAGGGGGCGGCCAAAAACATTCAGTACTTC. It yields the protein CASSGEGAAKNIQYF.

The CDR3 region has the DNA TGTGCCAGCAGTGAATTCGGGACAGGGGTCGTAGGCATTCAGTACTTC. Translated: CASSEFGTGVVGIQYF. This chain uses TRBV25-1 with TRBJ2-4; 10 positions agree with TRBD1. The CDR3 has 16 amino acids. The germline V gene has CDR1 MGHDK and CDR2 SYGVNS. With V trimmed by 1 base and J by 9 bases, 9 bases remained unmatched.

The chain employs TRBV7-3 and TRBJ2-7, with TRBD2 matching 7 bases. Germline loops: CDR1 SGHTA, CDR2 FQGTGA. The CDR3 is 13 amino acids. V gave up 2 bases and J gave up 6 bases; unmatched junction bases: 4. The CDR3 region has the DNA TGTGCCAGCAGCTTAGCGGGGGAAGGCGAGCAGTACTTC. It yields the protein CASSLAGEGEQYF.